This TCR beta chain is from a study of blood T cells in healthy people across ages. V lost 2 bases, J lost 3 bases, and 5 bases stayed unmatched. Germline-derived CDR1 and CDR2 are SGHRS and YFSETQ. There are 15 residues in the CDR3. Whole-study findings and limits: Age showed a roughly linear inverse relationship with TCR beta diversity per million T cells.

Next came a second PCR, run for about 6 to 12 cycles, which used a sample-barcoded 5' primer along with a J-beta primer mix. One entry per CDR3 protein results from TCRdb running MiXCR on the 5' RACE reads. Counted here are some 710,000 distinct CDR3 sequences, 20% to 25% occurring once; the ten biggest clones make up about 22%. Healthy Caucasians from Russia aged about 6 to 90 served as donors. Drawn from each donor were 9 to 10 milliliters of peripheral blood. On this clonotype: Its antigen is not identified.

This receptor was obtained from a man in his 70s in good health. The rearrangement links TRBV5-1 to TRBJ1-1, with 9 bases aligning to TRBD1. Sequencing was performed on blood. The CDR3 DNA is TGCGCCAGCAGCTTACGGACAGGGGAGGACACTGAAGCTTTCTTT. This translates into CASSLRTGEDTEAFF.